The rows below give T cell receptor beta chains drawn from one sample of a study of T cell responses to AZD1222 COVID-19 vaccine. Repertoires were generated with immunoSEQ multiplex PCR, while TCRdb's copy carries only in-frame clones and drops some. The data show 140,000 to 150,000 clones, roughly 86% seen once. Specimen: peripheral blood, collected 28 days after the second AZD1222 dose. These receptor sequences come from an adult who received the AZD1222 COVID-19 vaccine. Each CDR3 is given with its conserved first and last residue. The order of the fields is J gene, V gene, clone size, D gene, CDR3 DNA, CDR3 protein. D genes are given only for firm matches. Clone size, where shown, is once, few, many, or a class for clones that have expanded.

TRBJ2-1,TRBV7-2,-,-,TGTGCCAGCAGCTTAGGCGGAGCGGCCTTGGGAAATGAGCAGTTCTTC,CASSLGGAALGNEQFF
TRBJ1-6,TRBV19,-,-,TGTGCCAGTAGTATAACTTGGAGGGTCGATAATTCACCCCTCCACTTT,CASSITWRVDNSPLHF
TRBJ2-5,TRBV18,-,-,TGTGCCAGCTCACCCTTCGACGGAGGCCTCCGAGAGACCCAGTACTTC,CASSPFDGGLRETQYF
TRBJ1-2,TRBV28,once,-,TGTGCCACCAGACTCTATGGCTACACCTTC,CATRLYGYTF
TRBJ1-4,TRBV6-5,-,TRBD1,TGTGCCAGCACCCTGACAGGGTCGAATGAAAAACTGTTTTTT,CASTLTGSNEKLFF
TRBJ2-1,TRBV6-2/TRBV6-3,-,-,TGTGCCAGCAGTTACTTGGGGAATGAGCAGTTCTTC,CASSYLGNEQFF
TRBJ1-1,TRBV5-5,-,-,TGTGCCAGCAGCTTGGACCAGGTTCCGACTGAAGCTTTCTTT,CASSLDQVPTEAFF
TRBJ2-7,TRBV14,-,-,TGTGCCAGCAGCCGCTTAGACCTTTCCTACGAGCAGTACTTC,CASSRLDLSYEQYF
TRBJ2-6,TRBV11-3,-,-,TGTGCCAGCAGCGGTCCACAGTCCAGCTCTGGGGCCAACGTCCTGACTTTC,CASSGPQSSSGANVLTF
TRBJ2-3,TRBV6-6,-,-,TGTGCCAGCAGCAGAGACGGCACAGATACGCAGTATTTT,CASSRDGTDTQYF
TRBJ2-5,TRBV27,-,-,TGTGCCAGCAGTTCCCCCACTGTAGGCATGGAGACCCAGTACTTC,CASSSPTVGMETQYF
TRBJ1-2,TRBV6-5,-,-,TGTGCCAGCAATTACCAAGGGACGGTTGGCTACACCTTC,CASNYQGTVGYTF
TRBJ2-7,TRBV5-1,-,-,TGCGCCAGCAGCTTGAAGGGGGGGGGCTCCTACGAGCAGTACTTC,CASSLKGGGSYEQYF
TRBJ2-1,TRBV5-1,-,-,TGCGCCAGCAGCTTGGCGGTGGCCCAGGGTAATGAGCAGTTCTTC,CASSLAVAQGNEQFF
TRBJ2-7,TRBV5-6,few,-,TGTGCCAGCAGCTTAGTCCAGGGGCCGGGGGAGCAGTACTTC,CASSLVQGPGEQYF
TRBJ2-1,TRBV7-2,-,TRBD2,TGTGCCAGCAGCTTGAGCGGGAGCCCGACCAATGAGCAGTTCTTC,CASSLSGSPTNEQFF
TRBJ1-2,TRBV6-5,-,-,TGTGCCAGCAGTTCCAGCCCCAGGGTTGACTATGGCTACACCTTC,CASSSSPRVDYGYTF
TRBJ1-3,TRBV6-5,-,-,TGTGCCAGCAGATTGAGCTCTGGAAACACCATATATTTT,CASRLSSGNTIYF
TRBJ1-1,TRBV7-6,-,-,TGTGCCAGCAGCTTAGGCGCGGTCGCGAACACTGAAGCTTTCTTT,CASSLGAVANTEAFF
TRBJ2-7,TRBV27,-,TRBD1,TGTGCCAGCAGTTCGGGACAGGGGACCTACGAGCAGTACTTC,CASSSGQGTYEQYF
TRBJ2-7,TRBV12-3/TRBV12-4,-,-,TGTGCCAGCAGTTATATAAGAGGCGAGCAGTACTTC,CASSYIRGEQYF
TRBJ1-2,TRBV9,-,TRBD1,TGTGCCAGCAGCGTAGGACAGGGGTCCTATGGCTACACCTTC,CASSVGQGSYGYTF
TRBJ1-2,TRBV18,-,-,TGTGCCAGCTCACCGTCGACAGGCGGGGACTATGGCTACACCTTC,CASSPSTGGDYGYTF
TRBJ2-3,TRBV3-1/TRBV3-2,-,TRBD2,TGTGCCAGCAGCCGACTAGCGGGGTACACAGATACGCAGTATTTT,CASSRLAGYTDTQYF
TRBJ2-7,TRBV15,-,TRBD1,TGTGCCACCAGCAGAGAGACAGGGCTAATGGAGCACGAGCAGTACTTC,CATSRETGLMEHEQYF
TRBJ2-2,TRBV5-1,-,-,TGCGCCAGCAGCCCACGGACCCTGAACACCGGGGAGCTGTTTTTT,CASSPRTLNTGELFF
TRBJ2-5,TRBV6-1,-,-,TGTGCCAGCAGTGACAGGGAAACAGGGTACGACCAAGAGACCCAGTACTTC,CASSDRETGYDQETQYF
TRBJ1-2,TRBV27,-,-,TGTGCCAGCAGTTTATTCCCCCCGGGCGGGGGTAGAGGAAACTATGGCTACACCTTC,CASSLFPPGGGRGNYGYTF
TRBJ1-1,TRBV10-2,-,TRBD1,TGCGCCAGCAGTCCAAAGACAGGGGAGAACACTGAAGCTTTCTTT,CASSPKTGENTEAFF
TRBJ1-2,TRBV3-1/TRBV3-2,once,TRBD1,TGTGCCAGCAGCAAAACAGGGGAAAACTATGGCTACACCTTC,CASSKTGENYGYTF
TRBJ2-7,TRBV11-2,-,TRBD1,TGTGCCAGCAGCCGACCGGGACAGATATACGAGCAGTACTTC,CASSRPGQIYEQYF
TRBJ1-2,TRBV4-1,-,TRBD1,TGCGCCAGCAGCCAAAAAAATCAGGGGGACTATGGCTACACCTTC,CASSQKNQGDYGYTF
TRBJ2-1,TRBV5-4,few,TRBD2,TGTGCCAGCAGCTTCCCACTAGCGGGAGTTGGCGATGAGCAGTTCTTC,CASSFPLAGVGDEQFF
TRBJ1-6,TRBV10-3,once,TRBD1,TGTGCCACCCTGGGACAGCTAAATAATTCACCCCTCCACTTT,CATLGQLNNSPLHF
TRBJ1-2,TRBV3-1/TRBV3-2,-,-,TGTGCCAGCAGCCAAGGGCCCACAGGGTGGCTTGGCTACACCTTC,CASSQGPTGWLGYTF
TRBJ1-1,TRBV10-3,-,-,TGTGCCACGAACCCGGGTTCGAACACTGAAGCTTTCTTT,CATNPGSNTEAFF
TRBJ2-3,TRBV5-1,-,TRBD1,TGCGCCAGCAGCGTAGACAGGGGTGCCCCAGATACGCAGTATTTT,CASSVDRGAPDTQYF
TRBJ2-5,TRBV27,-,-,TGTGCCAGCAGTCTCCCTAACCAAGAGACCCAGTACTTC,CASSLPNQETQYF
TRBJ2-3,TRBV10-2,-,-,TGCGCCAGCAGTGAGTCGTTTCGGGGCCTCACAGATACGCAGTATTTT,CASSESFRGLTDTQYF
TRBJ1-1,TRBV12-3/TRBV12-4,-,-,TGTGCCAGCAGTTTTGGGCCGTACAAAGCTTTCTTT,CASSFGPYKAFF
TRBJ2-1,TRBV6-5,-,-,TGTGCCAGCCGGTATTACCGCGAGGGGGGCTATGAGCAGTTCTTC,CASRYYREGGYEQFF
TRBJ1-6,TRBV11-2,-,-,TGTGCCAGCAGCTCGACAAGGGAGGGGAGATCACCCCTCCACTTT,CASSSTREGRSPLHF
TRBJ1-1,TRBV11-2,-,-,TGTGCCAGCAGCCGATCGAACACTGAAGCTTTCTTT,CASSRSNTEAFF
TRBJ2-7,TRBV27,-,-,TGTGCCAGCAGTAGGGACGGAGCCTCCTACGAGCAGTACTTC,CASSRDGASYEQYF
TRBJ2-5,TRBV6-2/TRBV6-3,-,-,TGTGCCAGCAGCAGGGGCAGAACGCTCTTGGGGGAGACCCAGTACTTC,CASSRGRTLLGETQYF
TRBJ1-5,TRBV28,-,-,TGTGCCAGCAGTGTAGACAATCAGCCCCAGCATTTT,CASSVDNQPQHF
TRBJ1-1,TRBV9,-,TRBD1,TGTGCCAGCAGCGTGGGACAGCGCACTGAAGCTTTCTTT,CASSVGQRTEAFF
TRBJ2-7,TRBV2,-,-,TGTGCCAGCAGGACGGGAGAAGCCTACGAGCAGTACTTC,CASRTGEAYEQYF
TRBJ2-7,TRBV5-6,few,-,TGTGCCAGCAGCAGTAGGGACGAGCAGCACGAGCAGTACTTC,CASSSRDEQHEQYF
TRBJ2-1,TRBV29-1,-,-,TGCAGCGTTGAGCCAGTATCCACCCCGCGGAATGAGCAGTTCTTC,CSVEPVSTPRNEQFF
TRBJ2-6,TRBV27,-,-,TGTGCCAGCAGTACGAGGGGAGCGAGAGAGGCCAACGTCCTGACTTTC,CASSTRGAREANVLTF
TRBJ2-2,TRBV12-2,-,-,TGTGCAAGTCGCTTGGCCGTACCTTTTCTCACCGGGGAGCTGTTTTTT,CASRLAVPFLTGELFF